These 16 T cell receptor beta chains share one sample of origin, sequenced in a study of shared clonotypes between healthy human individuals. The assay was immunoSEQ multiplex PCR, and TCRdb's table has in-frame clones only and misses some. This table holds some 1,600,000 clones, 95% to 99% found once. Source material: naive CD4+ T cells sorted from blood. The subset was: CD45RA+ positively selected. Receptors originate from a man younger than 45 in good health.

The chain carries TRBV4-3 and TRBJ2-2; 14 positions match TRBD2. Germline CDR1 reads LGHNA; CDR2 reads YSLEER. The CDR3 contains 18 residues. V shed 1 base and J 5 bases; nucleotides not matched to a gene: 6. The CDR3 loop is CASSQGSGLAGATGELFF. DNA for the CDR3: TGCGCCAGCAGCCAAGGCTCGGGACTAGCGGGAGCTACCGGGGAGCTGTTTTTT.

J is TRBJ1-2 and V is TRBV5-4; 9 positions agree with TRBD1. This CDR3 contains 15 residues. Germline CDR1 SGHNT, CDR2 YYREEE (reference sequence). V was pared by 3 bases and J by 7 bases, with 10 bases of the junction left unmatched. The CDR3 here is CASSYTTQGAVGYTF. The CDR3 coding sequence is TGTGCCAGCAGCTATACCACACAGGGGGCGGTTGGCTACACCTTC. Full variable domain (missing parts from reference TRBV5-4 and TRBJ1-2): ETGVTQSPTHLIKTRGQQVTLRCSSQSGHNTVSWYQQALGQGPQFIFQYYREEENGRGNFPPRFSGLQFPNYSSELNVNALELDDSALYLCASSYTTQGAVGYTFGSGTRLTVV.

The chain joins TRBV5-1 to TRBJ2-5; D is undetermined. The CDR3 spans 16 residues. From germline, CDR1 is SGHRS and CDR2 YFSETQ. The V and J ends lost 0 bases and 4 bases respectively, with 16 bases between them. The CDR3 spells CASSLGRQGSRETQYF. CDR3 bases: TGCGCCAGCAGCTTGGGGCGACAAGGGTCCCGAGAGACCCAGTACTTC.

This clone has just one count. V is TRBV9 and J is TRBJ2-1, with 15 bases that match TRBD2. The CDR3 is 15 amino acids. Trimming removed 6 bases from V and 7 bases from J; junction bases left unmatched: 5. Germline V lookup: CDR1 SGDLS, CDR2 YYNGEE. CDR3 in DNA: TGTGCCAGCACCCGGGGGACTAGCGGGAGGAATGAGCAGTTCTTC. Encoded protein: CASTRGTSGRNEQFF.

V gene TRBV7-8 combines with J gene TRBJ2-1; the match to TRBD2 covers 13 bases. J was trimmed by 7 bases and V by 6 bases; bases with no gene match: 6. The V gene's germline CDR1 is SGHVS and CDR2 FQNEAQ. The CDR3 has 15 amino acids. The CDR3 bases are TGTGCCAGCAGTCTCAGGACTAGCGGGAGAAATGAGCAGTTCTTC. Translation gives CASSLRTSGRNEQFF.

The rearrangement links TRBV11-2 to TRBJ2-7; TRBD1 matches at 9 bases. This CDR3 is 15 amino acids long. CDR1 and CDR2 (germline): SGHAT, FQNNGV. With V trimmed by 5 bases and J by 7 bases, 12 bases remained unmatched. The CDR3 here is CASSQNPGQGAEQYF. In DNA, the CDR3 is TGTGCCAGCAGCCAAAACCCGGGACAGGGTGCGGAGCAGTACTTC.

V is TRBV6-4 and J is TRBJ2-7; 8 bases are shared with TRBD1. Per germline, CDR1 MRHNA and CDR2 SNTAGT. The CDR3 is made up of 15 amino acids. The V and J ends lost 3 bases and 4 bases, in that order; junction bases with no gene match: 8. The CDR3 region has the DNA TGTGCCAGCAGTGAGGCCCAGGGGGCATCGTACGAGCAGTACTTC. Residues: CASSEAQGASYEQYF.

Turning to this clone: In the same sample, other DNA sequences code for this CDR3. The CDR3 bases are TGTGCCAGCAGCGGGACAGTCTCTGGAAACACCATATATTTT. Its protein product is CASSGTVSGNTIYF. The V gene is TRBV5-5, the J gene TRBJ1-3, with 7 bases matching TRBD1. CDR1 and CDR2 from the germline V gene are SGHKS and YYEKEE (reference sequence). With V trimmed by 4 bases and J by 0 bases, 1 base remained unmatched. The CDR3 sequence is 14 residues long. Variable domain in full (rest from reference TRBV5-5 and TRBJ1-3): DAGVTQSPTHLIKTRGQQVTLRCSPISGHKSVSWYQQVLGQGPQFIFQYYEKEERGRGNFPDRFSARQFPNYSSELNVNALLLGDSALYLCASSGTVSGNTIYFGEGSWLTVV.

The chain employs TRBV6-5 and TRBJ1-4, with D unclear. The CDR3 sequence is 14 residues long. Germline loops: CDR1 MNHEY, CDR2 SVGAGI. V dropped 5 bases and J dropped 8 bases, with 15 bases sitting between them. Written as DNA, the CDR3 is TGTGCCAGCAGTCCCTCCATCTCCTCAGAAAAACTGTTTTTT. Amino acid sequence: CASSPSISSEKLFF.

The rearrangement joins TRBV29-1 to TRBJ2-1, with 8 nucleotides matching TRBD2. Trimming cost V 7 bases and J 8 bases; bases outside gene matches: 10. CDR1 is SQVTM and CDR2 is ANQGSEA in the germline V gene. The CDR3 spans 13 residues. The CDR3 DNA is TGCAGCGCACCGGGACTAGTTTCGGATGAGCAGTTCTTC. It encodes CSAPGLVSDEQFF.

The rearrangement joins TRBV9 to TRBJ1-3; D uncertain. This CDR3 comprises 13 residues. Looked up from germline, CDR1 is SGDLS and CDR2 is YYNGEE. Trimming shortened V by 4 bases and J by 3 bases, and 8 bases separated the two germline ends. DNA of the CDR3: TGTGCCAGCAGCAGGGTTTTTGGAAACACCATATATTTT. Protein product: CASSRVFGNTIYF. Full variable domain (missing parts from reference TRBV9 and TRBJ1-3): DSGVTQTPKHLITATGQRVTLRCSPRSGDLSVYWYQQSLDQGLQFLIQYYNGEERAKGNILERFSAQQFPDLHSELNLSSLELGDSALYFCASSRVFGNTIYFGEGSWLTVV.

V is TRBV6-5 and J is TRBJ1-2; 12 bases map to TRBD1. The CDR3 sequence is 12 residues long. The V and J ends lost 5 bases and 14 bases, in that order; junction bases with no gene match: 6. Germline CDR1 is MNHEY and CDR2 is SVGAGI. The CDR3 coding sequence is TGTGCCAGCAGTCAGGGACAGGGGGCTAGGACCTTC. This gives the protein CASSQGQGARTF.

The DNA for the CDR3 is TGCGCCAGCAGCACCACCGCCGGAACTAGCGGAAGGAATGAGCAGTTCTTC. Encoded protein: CASSTTAGTSGRNEQFF. The rearrangement joins TRBV5-1 to TRBJ2-1, with TRBD2 identical over 8 bases. The CDR3 runs 17 residues. After removal of 4 bases from V and 7 bases from J, the junction contained 16 bases not matched to a gene. Germline CDR1 and CDR2: SGHRS and YFSETQ.

The rearrangement joins TRBV27 to TRBJ2-7; D gene unclear. Trimming took 10 bases from V and 0 from J, leaving 16 bases between them. This CDR3 comprises 14 residues. The germline V gene encodes CDR1 MNHEY and CDR2 SMNVEV (reference sequence). The CDR3 nucleotides are TGTGCCATCAAACCCGTACGAAGCTCCTACGAGCAGTACTTC. Protein: CAIKPVRSSYEQYF.

This rearrangement joins TRBV6-5 to TRBJ2-7, with D perhaps matching TRBD2 (6 bases). CDR3 size: 14 residues. Trimming shortened V by 6 bases and J by 7 bases, and 19 bases separated the two germline ends. Per germline, CDR1 MNHEY and CDR2 SVGAGI. The CDR3 spells CASSNLARRREQYF. DNA for the CDR3: TGTGCCAGCAGCAATCTAGCGAGGCGGCGGGAGCAGTACTTC.

This chain connects TRBV19 to TRBJ2-3; the D gene is possibly TRBD2 (5 bases). The germline V gene encodes CDR1 LNHDA and CDR2 SQIVND (reference sequence). The CDR3 length is 12 residues. V lost 3 bases, J lost 6 bases, and 7 bases lay in between. The CDR3 DNA sequence: TGTGCCAGTAGTATTGAGCGGGATACGCAGTATTTT. Translating it yields CASSIERDTQYF.